These T cell receptor beta chains were read from a single sample in a study of T cell repertoires in cytomegalovirus infection. TCRdb re-called the reads with MiXCR, one entry per CDR3 protein. The repertoire holds under 800,000 distinct CDR3 sequences, with approximately 24% as singletons. Sequencing was done on a sample of CD8+ T cells from PBMCs. The receptors derive from a human donor in good health (CMV status not recorded). Some clones in this sample may be carry-over from other donors' samples. Each CDR3 is given with its conserved first and last residue. Each record gives: V gene, J gene, D gene, clone size, CDR3 DNA, CDR3 protein. A D gene is named only where the DNA matches it firmly. Rows give clone size only sometimes, using once, few, many, or a class for an expanded clone.

V: TRBV7-4
J: TRBJ2-2
D: TRBD2
size: -
DNA: TGTGCCAGCAGCCCTCCTGGAGCGGGGGGTTTGGTCGGGGAGCTGTTTTTT
CDR3: CASSPPGAGGLVGELFF

V: TRBV6-2/TRBV6-3
J: TRBJ2-1
D: -
size: -
DNA: TGTGCCAGCAGTTACGGGGGAAAGCAGTTCTTC
CDR3: CASSYGGKQFF

V: TRBV11-2
J: TRBJ2-1
D: TRBD2
size: -
DNA: TGTGCCAGCAGACCAGGGACTAGCCGGGATGAGCAGTTCTTC
CDR3: CASRPGTSRDEQFF

V: TRBV28
J: TRBJ1-5
D: TRBD1
size: few
DNA: TGTGCCAGCACCTCAGGGGGAAATCAGCCCCAGCATTTT
CDR3: CASTSGGNQPQHF

V: TRBV5-5
J: TRBJ1-2
D: TRBD1
size: few
DNA: TGTGCCAGCAGCCAAGACAGGGGGCCCTCTTGGGGCTACACCTTC
CDR3: CASSQDRGPSWGYTF

V: TRBV6-6
J: TRBJ2-2
D: -
size: -
DNA: TGTGCCAGCAGTTACCGCGACCGCGCCAACACCGGGGAGCTGTTTTTT
CDR3: CASSYRDRANTGELFF

V: TRBV20-1
J: TRBJ2-5
D: -
size: few
DNA: TGCAGTGCTAGTAAGGATCTGGCAGAGACCCAGTACTTC
CDR3: CSASKDLAETQYF

V: TRBV7-2
J: TRBJ2-5
D: -
size: many
DNA: TGTGCCAGCAGAGGGGGCAGGGAGGGTGAGACCCAGTACTTC
CDR3: CASRGGREGETQYF

V: TRBV28
J: TRBJ1-1
D: TRBD1
size: -
DNA: TGTGCCAGCAGGGACAGGGGGCGGACCACTGAAGCTTTCTTT
CDR3: CASRDRGRTTEAFF

V: TRBV28
J: TRBJ1-5
D: -
size: -
DNA: TGTGCCAGCAGTTCGCCCCGGGGGGCGGGGGAGTACAATCAGCCCCAGCATTTT
CDR3: CASSSPRGAGEYNQPQHF

V: TRBV15
J: TRBJ2-6
D: -
size: -
DNA: TGTGCCACCAGCAGTCGCCAGGGGGGCAACGTCCTGACTTTC
CDR3: CATSSRQGGNVLTF

V: TRBV5-6
J: TRBJ1-1
D: TRBD1
size: many
DNA: TGTGCCAGCAGCTTCTGGACAGGGGCCAACACTGAAGCTTTCTTT
CDR3: CASSFWTGANTEAFF

V: TRBV7-8
J: TRBJ2-3
D: TRBD2
size: few
DNA: TGTGCCAGCAGCTCCGGGGACTACAAAGCGGATACGCAGTATTTT
CDR3: CASSSGDYKADTQYF

V: TRBV7-4
J: TRBJ2-3
D: TRBD1
size: -
DNA: TGTGCCAGCAGCCATGAGGGGGCCACAGATACGCAGTATTTT
CDR3: CASSHEGATDTQYF

V: TRBV29-1
J: TRBJ2-2
D: TRBD2
size: few
DNA: TGCAGCGTTGAAGATCCGCGGGGGGACACCGGGGAGCTGTTTTTT
CDR3: CSVEDPRGDTGELFF

V: TRBV7-1
J: TRBJ1-6
D: -
size: few
DNA: TGTGCCAGCGAGGCTGCGACCCTCCACTTT
CDR3: CASEAATLHF

V: TRBV7-2
J: TRBJ2-3
D: TRBD1
size: many
DNA: TGTGCCAGCAGCTTCCCGGGACAGAAAATCCCAGATACGCAGTATTTT
CDR3: CASSFPGQKIPDTQYF

V: TRBV10-2
J: TRBJ2-1
D: TRBD2
size: -
DNA: TGCGCCAGCACCCTACTAGCGGGGGGGCTGAATGAGCAGTTCTTC
CDR3: CASTLLAGGLNEQFF

V: TRBV11-2
J: TRBJ2-6
D: -
size: many
DNA: TGTGCCAGCAGCTTTGATTTATGGGACTTGCTCTCTGGGGCCAACGTCCTGACTTTC
CDR3: CASSFDLWDLLSGANVLTF

V: TRBV12-3/TRBV12-4
J: TRBJ2-3
D: TRBD2
size: many
DNA: TGTGCCAGCACTCCTCTGGGCGGGGGGGCGACAGATACGCAGTATTTT
CDR3: CASTPLGGGATDTQYF

V: TRBV11-1
J: TRBJ1-6
D: -
size: -
DNA: TGTGCCAGCAGCTTCAGGGACCTTAATTCACCCCTCCACTTT
CDR3: CASSFRDLNSPLHF

V: TRBV28
J: TRBJ2-7
D: TRBD1
size: many
DNA: TGTGCCAGCAGTTCTCCGGGACAGGGGGCTGACGAGCAGTACTTC
CDR3: CASSSPGQGADEQYF

V: TRBV15
J: TRBJ2-1
D: -
size: -
DNA: TGTGCCACCAGCAGAGATGGGGCTTCCTACAATGAGCAGTTCTTC
CDR3: CATSRDGASYNEQFF

V: TRBV7-2
J: TRBJ2-1
D: -
size: many
DNA: TGTGCCAGCAGCTTAGAGGGTCCCTACAATGAGCAGTTCTTC
CDR3: CASSLEGPYNEQFF

V: TRBV10-3
J: TRBJ2-1
D: -
size: many
DNA: TGTGCCATCAGTGAGTCTACCCGGACAGACTACAATGAGCAGTTCTTC
CDR3: CAISESTRTDYNEQFF

V: TRBV13
J: TRBJ2-1
D: -
size: -
DNA: TGTGCCAGCAGCTACACCCGCTCCTACAATGAGCAGTTCTTC
CDR3: CASSYTRSYNEQFF

V: TRBV18
J: TRBJ2-1
D: -
size: -
DNA: TGTGCCAGCTCATCTCCGGGACATGGGTCGTACAATGAGCAGTTCTTC
CDR3: CASSSPGHGSYNEQFF

V: TRBV7-6
J: TRBJ2-5
D: -
size: many
DNA: TGTGCCAGCACCTTACCCCGAAACCGGGACATAACCGAAAAGACCCAGTACTTC
CDR3: CASTLPRNRDITEKTQYF

V: TRBV6-2/TRBV6-3
J: TRBJ2-1
D: -
size: -
DNA: TGTGCCGGAAGGGCGGGCGAGAGGAATGAGCAGTTCTTC
CDR3: CAGRAGERNEQFF

V: TRBV6-4
J: TRBJ2-7
D: -
size: -
DNA: TGTGCCAGCAGTGACTCGGGGGGGCACGAGCAGTACTTC
CDR3: CASSDSGGHEQYF

V: TRBV4-1
J: TRBJ2-2
D: -
size: few
DNA: TGCGCCAGCAGCCAAGAAAGACTGAACACCGGGGAGCTGTTTTTT
CDR3: CASSQERLNTGELFF

V: TRBV7-8
J: TRBJ2-2
D: -
size: many
DNA: TGTGCCAGCAGTTATATACAGGGCGCCGGGGAGCTGTTTTTT
CDR3: CASSYIQGAGELFF

V: TRBV13
J: TRBJ1-1
D: -
size: -
DNA: TGTGCCAGCAGCTTGGGGGTGGGCTGGGTAACTGAAGCTTTCTTT
CDR3: CASSLGVGWVTEAFF

V: TRBV20-1
J: TRBJ1-2
D: -
size: -
DNA: TGCAGTGCTAGAGATTATAACAGCTATGGCTACACCTTC
CDR3: CSARDYNSYGYTF

V: TRBV2
J: TRBJ1-2
D: -
size: -
DNA: TGTGCCAGCGAGGTTCCTGCGCGTGGCTACACCTTC
CDR3: CASEVPARGYTF

V: TRBV28
J: TRBJ1-2
D: TRBD1
size: many
DNA: TGTGCCAGCAGGCCCATCCCCGGGACAGGGGGCCCATACTATGGCTACACCTTC
CDR3: CASRPIPGTGGPYYGYTF

V: TRBV20-1
J: TRBJ1-6
D: TRBD1
size: few
DNA: TGCAGTGCTAGATTTACAGGGGAACCCTATAATTCACCCCTCCACTTT
CDR3: CSARFTGEPYNSPLHF

V: TRBV20-1
J: TRBJ2-5
D: TRBD2
size: -
DNA: TGCAGTGCTAGAGGGGGACTAGCGGGGGCCCGGGGCGAGACCCAGTACTTC
CDR3: CSARGGLAGARGETQYF

V: TRBV28
J: TRBJ2-3
D: TRBD2
size: -
DNA: TGTGCCAACACCCACGGACTAGCGGGAGGCACAGATACGCAGTATTTT
CDR3: CANTHGLAGGTDTQYF

V: TRBV6-5
J: TRBJ1-1
D: -
size: many
DNA: TGTGCCAGCAGTTACTCGGCTGCCCCTGTTCCGGGGCCCACTGAAGCTTTCTTT
CDR3: CASSYSAAPVPGPTEAFF

V: TRBV29-1
J: TRBJ2-1
D: TRBD1
size: -
DNA: TGCAGCGGCCAAGGGGGTGGGACAGGGGTGTTCAATGAGCAGTTCTTC
CDR3: CSGQGGGTGVFNEQFF

V: TRBV29-1
J: TRBJ2-2
D: -
size: -
DNA: TGCAGCGTAGAGAGTAGCGGACGATTGACCGGGGAGCTGTTTTTT
CDR3: CSVESSGRLTGELFF

V: TRBV7-9
J: TRBJ2-3
D: -
size: -
DNA: TGTGCCAGCACCCTTAGAGGGAGCTTCACAGATACGCAGTATTTT
CDR3: CASTLRGSFTDTQYF

V: TRBV2
J: TRBJ1-1
D: -
size: few
DNA: TGTGCCACCGCCCGGAACACTGAAGCTTTCTTT
CDR3: CATARNTEAFF

V: TRBV6-2/TRBV6-3
J: TRBJ1-5
D: -
size: few
DNA: TGTGCCAGCAGTTACGGTTCCTATGGCAATCAGCCCCAGCATTTT
CDR3: CASSYGSYGNQPQHF

V: TRBV24-1
J: TRBJ2-1
D: TRBD1
size: -
DNA: TGTGCCACCAGTGATTTAGGGACAGAGGTTTTCTTC
CDR3: CATSDLGTEVFF

V: TRBV7-9
J: TRBJ2-5
D: -
size: -
DNA: TGTGCCAGCAGCAGGGAGCAAGAGACCCAGTACTTC
CDR3: CASSREQETQYF

V: TRBV4-2
J: TRBJ2-1
D: TRBD2
size: -
DNA: TGTGCCAGCAGCCAAGATGGGGGGGTTCCTTACAATGAGCAGTTCTTC
CDR3: CASSQDGGVPYNEQFF

V: TRBV28
J: TRBJ2-2
D: -
size: -
DNA: TGTGCCAGCAACCCCCCCGTCAACACCGGGGAGCTGTTTTTT
CDR3: CASNPPVNTGELFF

V: TRBV7-9
J: TRBJ2-1
D: TRBD1
size: many
DNA: TGTGCCAGCAGCTTTGGACAGGGAGCCAACAATGAGCAGTTCTTC
CDR3: CASSFGQGANNEQFF

V: TRBV7-6
J: TRBJ2-3
D: -
size: many
DNA: TGTGCCAGCAGCTTAGAGATTGGGAGTCCGCTCACAGATACGCAGTATTTT
CDR3: CASSLEIGSPLTDTQYF